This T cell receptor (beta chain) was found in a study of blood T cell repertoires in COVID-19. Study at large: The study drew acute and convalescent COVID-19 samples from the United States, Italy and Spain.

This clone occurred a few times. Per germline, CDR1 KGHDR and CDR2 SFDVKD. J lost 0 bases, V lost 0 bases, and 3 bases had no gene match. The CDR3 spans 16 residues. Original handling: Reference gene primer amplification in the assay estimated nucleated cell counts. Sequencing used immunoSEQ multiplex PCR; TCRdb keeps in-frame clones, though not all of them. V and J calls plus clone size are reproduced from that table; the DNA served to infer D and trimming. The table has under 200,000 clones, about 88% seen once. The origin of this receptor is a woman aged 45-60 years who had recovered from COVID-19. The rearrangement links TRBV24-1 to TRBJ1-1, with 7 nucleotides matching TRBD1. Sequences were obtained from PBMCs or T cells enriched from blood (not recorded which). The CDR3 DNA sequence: TGTGCCACCAGTGATTTGACAGGGGAAATGAACACTGAAGCTTTCTTT. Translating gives CATSDLTGEMNTEAFF.